The 10 T cell receptor beta chains below come from one sample, sequenced in a study of blood T cell repertoires in COVID-19. Assay used: immunoSEQ multiplex PCR; TCRdb lists only in-frame clones, some missing. The repertoire includes about 150,000 clones, more than 85% of them detected once, and 0.53% sits in the top ten. The sequencing sample was made of peripheral blood. The receptors come from a man in his fifties or sixties with acute or convalescent COVID-19.

V usage is TRBV10-3 and J usage is TRBJ2-3, with TRBD2 matching 13 bases. Germline CDR1 ENHRY, CDR2 SYGVKD. J gave up 4 bases and V 3 bases, and 7 bases lay outside the gene matches. The CDR3 is 17 residues long. The CDR3, as DNA: TGTGCCATCAGTGATACAGGACTAGCGGGAGCCGCAGATACGCAGTATTTT. Protein sequence: CAISDTGLAGAADTQYF.

The gene calls are TRBV20-1 and TRBJ2-1; the match to TRBD2 covers 10 bases. Trimming cost V 3 bases and J 9 bases; bases outside gene matches: 14. This CDR3 has 16 amino acids. Per germline, CDR1 DFQATT and CDR2 SNEGSKA (reference sequence). Here the CDR3 reads CSASSGTSGRASEQFF. The CDR3 coding sequence is TGCAGTGCTAGTTCAGGGACCAGCGGGAGGGCCAGTGAGCAGTTCTTC.

V usage is TRBV19 and J usage is TRBJ1-2; 9 bases agree with TRBD1. The V gene's germline CDR1 is LNHDA and CDR2 SQIVND (reference sequence). After removal of 4 bases from V and 8 bases from J, the junction contained 2 bases not matched to a gene. The CDR3 sequence is 12 residues long. For the CDR3, the DNA is TGTGCCAGTAGTAAAACAGGGGGCGGCTACACCTTC. Translated, it gives CASSKTGGGYTF.

This chain's CDR3 is CASSSLWVLRERTGELFF. DNA for the CDR3: TGTGCCAGCAGTTCCCTTTGGGTTTTGCGGGAGAGGACCGGGGAGCTGTTTTTT. The genes are TRBV28 and TRBJ2-2; 7 bases map to TRBD2. With 4 bases clipped from V and 5 bases from J, the junction kept 16 bases outside the gene matches. Germline CDR1 reads MDHEN; CDR2 reads SYDVKM. This CDR3 is 18 amino acids long.

V usage is TRBV27 and J usage is TRBJ1-4; D remains unclear. CDR3 length: 12 residues. V was cut by 5 bases and J by 8 bases, with 9 bases left in between. The germline CDR1 and CDR2 sequences are MNHEY and SMNVEV (reference sequence). CDR3: CASSARAEKLFF. CDR3 bases: TGTGCCAGCAGTGCGCGGGCAGAAAAACTGTTTTTT.

The DNA for the CDR3 is TGTGCCAGCAGCCGACAAACCTCTGGGGCCAACGTCCTGACTTTC. Translating it yields CASSRQTSGANVLTF. The chain has TRBV7-3 and TRBJ2-6; D is undetermined. There are 15 residues in the CDR3. The germline gives CDR1 SGHTA, CDR2 FQGTGA. Trimming shortened V by 5 bases and J by 0 bases, and 8 bases separated the two germline ends. The entire variable domain, with the rest obtained from reference TRBV7-3 and TRBJ2-6, is as follows: GAGVSQTPSNKVTEKGKYVELRCDPISGHTALYWYRQSLGQGPEFLIYFQGTGAADDSGLPNDRFFAVRPEGSVSTLKIQRTERGDSAVYLCASSRQTSGANVLTFGAGSRLTVL.

This sequence joins TRBV7-3 and TRBJ1-2, with D maybe TRBD1 (6 bases). V was shortened by 2 bases and J by 4 bases, with 11 bases between the two germline ends. The CDR3 is 14 residues long. Germline V gene sequence: CDR1 SGHTA, CDR2 FQGTGA. The CDR3 region has the DNA TGTGCCAGCAGCTTATTGGACAGACCCTATGGCTACACCTTC. It yields the protein CASSLLDRPYGYTF. Combining the CDR3 with reference TRBV7-3 and TRBJ1-2 gives the whole variable domain GAGVSQTPSNKVTEKGKYVELRCDPISGHTALYWYRQSLGQGPEFLIYFQGTGAADDSGLPNDRFFAVRPEGSVSTLKIQRTERGDSAVYLCASSLLDRPYGYTFGSGTRLTVV.

V usage is TRBV25-1 and J usage is TRBJ2-2; 7 bases align to TRBD1. Looked up from germline, CDR1 is MGHDK and CDR2 is SYGVNS. Trimming at V came to 3 bases and at J to 3 bases, leaving 4 bases not matched to a gene. CDR3 size: 15 residues. The CDR3 coding sequence is TGTGCCAGCAGTGAGTACAGGGGAGACACCGGGGAGCTGTTTTTT. Residues: CASSEYRGDTGELFF.

This rearrangement joins TRBV18 to TRBJ2-3, with TRBD2 identical over 12 bases. V was pared by 4 bases and J by 1 base, with 9 bases of the junction left unmatched. CDR1 and CDR2 (germline): KGHSH, LQKENI. The CDR3 consists of 18 residues. This CDR3 reads CASSLTGTSGPGTDTQYF. In DNA form, the CDR3 reads TGTGCCAGCTCACTTACCGGGACTAGCGGGCCCGGCACAGATACGCAGTATTTT.

This sequence joins TRBV5-1 and TRBJ2-2; possible D gene TRBD1, 6 bases. The V end was cut by 0 bases, the J end by 5 bases, with 14 bases between. Per germline, CDR1 SGHRS and CDR2 YFSETQ. The CDR3 loop spans 16 amino acids. CDR3 nucleotide sequence: TGCGCCAGCAGCTTGGACAGGGCCGTTTCTACCGGGGAGCTGTTTTTT. This sequence encodes CASSLDRAVSTGELFF.